This record looks at one T cell receptor (beta chain) sequence and its context. Profiling relied on immunoSEQ multiplex PCR, and the TCRdb table lists in-frame clones only, not all of them. Of 20,000 to 30,000 clones listed, approximately 91% are singletons. The data derive from a study of control samples from healthy donors and cancer patients. The TCR originated in a man in his forties or fifties with lung cancer. Input material: PBMCs.

The CDR3 is CASSEIEGETQYF. DNA for the CDR3: TGTGCCAGCAGTGAAATAGAAGGGGAGACCCAGTACTTC. The chain combines TRBV6-1 with TRBJ2-5, with D unresolved. Germline CDR1 reads MNHNS; CDR2 reads SASEGT. This CDR3 has 13 residues. The V gene lost 2 bases and the J gene lost 5 bases, with 9 bases spanning the gap.